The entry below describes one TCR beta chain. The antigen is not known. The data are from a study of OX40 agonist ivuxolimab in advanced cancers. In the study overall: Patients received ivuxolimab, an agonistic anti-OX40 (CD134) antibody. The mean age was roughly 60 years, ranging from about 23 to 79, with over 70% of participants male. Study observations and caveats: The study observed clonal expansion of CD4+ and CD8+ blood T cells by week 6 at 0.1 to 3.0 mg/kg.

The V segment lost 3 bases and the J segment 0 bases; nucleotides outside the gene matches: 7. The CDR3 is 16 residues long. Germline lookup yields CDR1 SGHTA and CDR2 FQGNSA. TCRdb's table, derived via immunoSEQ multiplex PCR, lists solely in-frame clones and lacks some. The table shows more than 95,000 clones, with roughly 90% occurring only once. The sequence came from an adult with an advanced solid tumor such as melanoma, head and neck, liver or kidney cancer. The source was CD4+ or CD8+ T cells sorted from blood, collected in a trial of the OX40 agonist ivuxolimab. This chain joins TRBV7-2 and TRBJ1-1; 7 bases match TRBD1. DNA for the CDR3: TGTGCCAGCAGCTTCGGGACAGCCTTCATGAACACTGAAGCTTTCTTT. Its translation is CASSFGTAFMNTEAFF.